A single sample is the source of the 5 T cell receptor beta chains below, sequenced in a study of blood T cell repertoires in COVID-19. Sequencing was performed with immunoSEQ multiplex PCR; in TCRdb, only in-frame clones are kept and a portion is missing. The sample includes over 110,000 clones, roughly 88% of them seen just once. Sequences were obtained from peripheral blood. These receptors all stem from a human donor in a cohort sampled during active COVID-19.

The rearrangement uses TRBV6-1 and TRBJ2-7; 10 bases are a match to TRBD1. Germline-derived CDR1 and CDR2 are MNHNS and SASEGT. This CDR3 has 17 amino acids. The junction had 8 bases not matched to a gene; V was cut back by 0 bases and J by 3 bases. The CDR3, as DNA: TGTGCCAGCAGTGAAGCGCGACAGGGGGCGAATTTCTACGAGCAGTACTTC. This sequence encodes CASSEARQGANFYEQYF.

This chain joins TRBV6-2 or TRBV6-3 and TRBJ1-2; D remains unclear. The ends were cut back, 2 bases at V and 8 bases at J, with 12 bases in the middle. The CDR3 has 13 amino acids. Looked up from germline, CDR1 is MNHEY and CDR2 is SVGEGT. The CDR3 here is CASSYQGRGGYTF. In nucleotides, the CDR3 is TGTGCCAGCAGTTACCAAGGAAGAGGAGGCTACACCTTC.

The chain couples TRBV7-9 to TRBJ2-7, with D perhaps TRBD2 (5 bases). The CDR3 extends over 13 amino acids. The V and J ends lost 5 bases and 5 bases respectively, with 13 bases between them. Germline V gene data show CDR1 as SEHNR and CDR2 as FQNEAQ (reference sequence). Here the CDR3 DNA reads TGTGCCAGCAGCGTTAGCGTCAGGAACGAGCAGTACTTC. It specifies CASSVSVRNEQYF.

The chain carries TRBV19 and TRBJ2-3, with 7 positions matching TRBD2. The trim removed 6 bases at V and 1 base at J, leaving 13 bases unmatched. Germline assignment: CDR1 LNHDA and CDR2 SQIVND (reference sequence). This CDR3 has 17 residues. The CDR3 DNA is TGTGCCAGTAGCCTGCAGGCGACTAGCCGAGGCACAGATACGCAGTATTTT. Translating it yields CASSLQATSRGTDTQYF.

This chain connects TRBV15 to TRBJ1-5; no clear D. Germline CDR1 is LNHNV and CDR2 is YYDKDF (reference sequence). The CDR3 has 15 amino acids. Trimming cost V 0 bases and J 5 bases, with 11 bases left between them. Here the CDR3 DNA reads TGTGCCACCAGCAGAGATAAGAACAGCTATCAGCCCCAGCATTTT. It is translated as CATSRDKNSYQPQHF.